The clone carrying this T cell receptor beta chain was seen once. Its antigen is unknown. This sample is drawn from a study of chemoradiotherapy in HPV16-positive cancers. General observations from the study: Only a couple of HPV16-positive patients supplied the functional HPV-specificity definition. Candidate HPV-specific clones and E7-related TCR motifs grew in tumor during treatment. In HPV16-positive patients, HPV-responsive T-cell expansion tracked better recurrence-free survival.

Data came from immunoSEQ multiplex PCR; TCRdb stores just in-frame clones and leaves some out. The sample shows about 25,000 clones, around 94% of them seen only once. The sample was blood, taken from a patient who underwent chemoradiotherapy. This clonotype was sampled from a human donor with HPV-associated anogenital cancer.

CDR3 coding DNA: TGCAGCGTAAATCCCCGGACCGGCAATGAGCAGTTCTTC. Its translation is CSVNPRTGNEQFF. This sequence joins TRBV29-1 and TRBJ2-1; D unclear. The CDR3 contains 13 residues. Trimming shortened V by 6 bases and J by 6 bases, and 15 bases separated the two germline ends. Germline loops: CDR1 SQVTM, CDR2 ANQGSEA.